What follows is one TCR beta chain and its context. What it binds is not known. This sample is part of a study of cytomegalovirus exposure and HLA in healthy donors. Findings of the study overall: The sole available immune exposure information was CMV serostatus. Analysis performed later found more than 15,000 TCR beta sequences associated with HLA alleles at 0.05 false discovery rate.

A multiplex PCR was run with 60 Vbeta primers and 13 Jbeta primers. Assay: immunoSEQ multiplex PCR; the TCRdb copy retains only in-frame clones and omits some. The sample holds about 130,000 clones, approximately 80% seen once. From germline, CDR1 is SEHNR and CDR2 FQNEAQ (reference sequence). V was trimmed by 7 bases and J by 0 bases, leaving 14 bases between them. The CDR3 length is 15 residues. Sequences were obtained from PBMCs. This sequence originates from a female donor in good health and CMV-seropositive. The chain combines TRBV7-9 with TRBJ2-3; tentative D call: TRBD2 (6 bases). The CDR3 bases are TGTGCCAGCAAGATTAGCGGACCTAGCACAGATACGCAGTATTTT. Encoded protein: CASKISGPSTDTQYF.